The rows below give T cell receptor beta chains drawn from one sample of a study of brain metastases from non-small cell lung cancer. Some clones are missing from TCRdb's copy, which holds only in-frame ones; the method was immunoSEQ multiplex PCR. The sample gives roughly 1,400 clones, roughly 79% of which show up once; about 9.6% is in the top ten. Material for sequencing was tumor-adjacent normal tissue. These receptors came from a donor aged 40 or over with non-small cell lung cancer. CDR3s include the opening cysteine and the closing phenylalanine or tryptophan. A D gene is named only where the DNA matches it firmly. A row's size may be missing; if present it is once, few, many or a size class.

v_gene: TRBV30
d_gene: NA
abundance: few
j_gene: TRBJ1-1
CDR3aa: CAWRRAYTEAFF
CDR3nt: TGTGCCTGGAGAAGGGCATACACTGAAGCTTTCTTT

v_gene: TRBV7-9
d_gene: NA
abundance: NA
j_gene: TRBJ2-5
CDR3aa: CASRGSRYQETQYF
CDR3nt: TGTGCCAGCAGGGGGAGCCGGTACCAAGAGACTCAGTACTTC

v_gene: TRBV24-1
d_gene: NA
abundance: NA
j_gene: TRBJ1-5
CDR3aa: CASGTGNQPQHF
CDR3nt: TGTGCCAGCGGGACGGGGAATCAGCCCCAGCATTTT

v_gene: TRBV7-2
d_gene: TRBD1
abundance: NA
j_gene: TRBJ2-5
CDR3aa: CASSRDRDGETQYF
CDR3nt: TGTGCCAGTAGCCGGGACAGGGACGGAGAGACCCAGTACTTC

v_gene: TRBV12-5
d_gene: TRBD2
abundance: NA
j_gene: TRBJ2-2
CDR3aa: CASGPGLAGGMAGELFF
CDR3nt: TGTGCTAGTGGTCCGGGGCTAGCGGGAGGGATGGCCGGGGAGCTGTTTTTT

v_gene: TRBV3-1/TRBV3-2
d_gene: NA
abundance: NA
j_gene: TRBJ2-5
CDR3aa: CASSQDYHGETQYF
CDR3nt: TGTGCCAGCAGCCAAGACTACCACGGGGAAACCCAGTACTTC

v_gene: TRBV18
d_gene: NA
abundance: NA
j_gene: TRBJ1-4
CDR3aa: CASSQADEKLFF
CDR3nt: TGTGCCAGCTCACAAGCGGATGAAAAACTGTTTTTT

v_gene: TRBV9
d_gene: TRBD2
abundance: NA
j_gene: TRBJ2-3
CDR3aa: CASSVGLAATDTQYF
CDR3nt: TGTGCCAGCAGCGTAGGACTAGCAGCCACAGATACGCAGTATTTT

v_gene: TRBV19
d_gene: NA
abundance: NA
j_gene: TRBJ2-7
CDR3aa: CASSIPGEGSYEQYF
CDR3nt: TGTGCCAGTAGTATTCCAGGGGAGGGATCCTACGAGCAGTACTTC

v_gene: TRBV19
d_gene: NA
abundance: NA
j_gene: TRBJ2-4
CDR3aa: CASSIVTSPGAKNIQYF
CDR3nt: TGTGCCAGTAGTATAGTTACATCCCCCGGAGCCAAAAACATTCAGTACTTC

v_gene: TRBV11-3
d_gene: TRBD2
abundance: few
j_gene: TRBJ2-1
CDR3aa: CASRLAKNYNEQFF
CDR3nt: TGTGCCAGCAGACTAGCGAAAAACTACAATGAGCAGTTCTTC

v_gene: TRBV7-9
d_gene: NA
abundance: few
j_gene: TRBJ1-2
CDR3aa: CASSPSSTSGYTF
CDR3nt: TGTGCCAGCAGCCCCTCTTCGACAAGCGGCTACACCTTC

v_gene: TRBV3-1/TRBV3-2
d_gene: TRBD1
abundance: NA
j_gene: TRBJ1-2
CDR3aa: CASSQGQVYGYTF
CDR3nt: TGTGCCAGCAGCCAGGGACAGGTCTATGGCTACACCTTC

v_gene: TRBV27
d_gene: NA
abundance: NA
j_gene: TRBJ2-3
CDR3aa: CASTTRVGSNTDTQYF
CDR3nt: TGTGCCAGCACCACCCGGGTAGGCTCGAACACAGATACGCAGTATTTT

v_gene: TRBV20-1
d_gene: NA
abundance: NA
j_gene: TRBJ2-7
CDR3aa: CSASLRFGEQYF
CDR3nt: TGCAGTGCTAGTCTCCGATTCGGCGAGCAGTACTTC

v_gene: TRBV27
d_gene: NA
abundance: NA
j_gene: TRBJ1-2
CDR3aa: CASSLEWGNYGYTF
CDR3nt: TGTGCCAGCAGTTTAGAATGGGGCAACTATGGCTACACCTTC

v_gene: TRBV19
d_gene: TRBD1
abundance: few
j_gene: TRBJ1-2
CDR3aa: CASSRGGGQTYGYTF
CDR3nt: TGTGCCAGTAGTAGGGGCGGGGGACAGACCTATGGCTACACCTTC

v_gene: TRBV19
d_gene: NA
abundance: NA
j_gene: TRBJ1-2
CDR3aa: CASAFRDPFKGYTF
CDR3nt: TGTGCCAGTGCCTTCCGGGACCCCTTTAAGGGCTACACCTTC

v_gene: TRBV15
d_gene: NA
abundance: NA
j_gene: TRBJ2-1
CDR3aa: CATERTNYNEQFF
CDR3nt: TGTGCCACCGAACGGACAAACTACAATGAGCAGTTCTTC

v_gene: TRBV28
d_gene: TRBD1
abundance: NA
j_gene: TRBJ2-7
CDR3aa: CASSLNRDSLWVSYEQYF
CDR3nt: TGTGCCAGCAGTTTAAATCGGGACAGCTTATGGGTATCCTACGAGCAGTACTTC

v_gene: TRBV29-1
d_gene: NA
abundance: NA
j_gene: TRBJ1-2
CDR3aa: CSARTDIYGYTF
CDR3nt: TGCAGCGCGCGGACAGACATCTATGGCTACACCTTC

v_gene: TRBV6-6
d_gene: NA
abundance: NA
j_gene: TRBJ2-7
CDR3aa: CASSLRRDYEQYF
CDR3nt: TGTGCCAGCAGTTTGCGCAGAGACTACGAGCAGTACTTC

v_gene: TRBV6-5
d_gene: NA
abundance: NA
j_gene: TRBJ1-2
CDR3aa: CASRSAGADHGYTF
CDR3nt: TGTGCCAGCCGAAGTGCAGGGGCAGACCATGGCTACACCTTC

v_gene: TRBV7-3
d_gene: TRBD1
abundance: NA
j_gene: TRBJ2-3
CDR3aa: CASSSAGRGLMQYF
CDR3nt: TGTGCCAGCAGCTCGGCGGGCAGGGGGCTGATGCAGTATTTT

v_gene: TRBV18
d_gene: NA
abundance: NA
j_gene: TRBJ2-1
CDR3aa: CASSPPAGNNEQFF
CDR3nt: TGTGCCAGCTCACCACCGGCGGGAAACAATGAGCAGTTCTTC

v_gene: TRBV6-5
d_gene: TRBD1
abundance: NA
j_gene: TRBJ1-5
CDR3aa: CASRDRKSENQPQHF
CDR3nt: TGTGCCTCACGGGACAGAAAGTCAGAAAATCAGCCCCAGCATTTT

v_gene: TRBV3-1/TRBV3-2
d_gene: NA
abundance: NA
j_gene: TRBJ1-2
CDR3aa: CASSGNSYGYTF
CDR3nt: TGTGCCAGCAGCGGGAACAGCTATGGCTACACCTTC

v_gene: TRBV6-4
d_gene: NA
abundance: NA
j_gene: TRBJ2-1
CDR3aa: CASSAQSRTTEQFF
CDR3nt: TGTGCCAGCAGTGCTCAATCTCGGACAACTGAGCAGTTCTTC

v_gene: TRBV6-6
d_gene: NA
abundance: few
j_gene: TRBJ1-2
CDR3aa: CASSYKGEDYGYTF
CDR3nt: TGTGCCAGCAGTTATAAGGGGGAGGACTATGGCTACACCTTC

v_gene: TRBV11-3
d_gene: NA
abundance: NA
j_gene: TRBJ2-5
CDR3aa: CASSLNGIGGETQYF
CDR3nt: TGTGCCAGCAGCTTAAACGGTATAGGAGGAGAGACCCAGTACTTC

v_gene: TRBV3-1/TRBV3-2
d_gene: NA
abundance: NA
j_gene: TRBJ2-6
CDR3aa: CASAQAGANVLTF
CDR3nt: TGTGCCAGCGCCCAGGCTGGGGCCAACGTCCTGACTTTC

v_gene: TRBV6-2/TRBV6-3
d_gene: NA
abundance: once
j_gene: TRBJ2-7
CDR3aa: CASSYSPAEGSYEQYF
CDR3nt: TGTGCCAGCAGTTACTCGCCCGCCGAGGGCTCCTACGAGCAGTACTTC

v_gene: TRBV11-1
d_gene: NA
abundance: NA
j_gene: TRBJ2-5
CDR3aa: CASSLWSSYETQYF
CDR3nt: TGTGCCAGCAGCTTATGGTCTAGCTACGAGACCCAGTACTTC

v_gene: TRBV5-4
d_gene: NA
abundance: NA
j_gene: TRBJ2-3
CDR3aa: CASSAGRTYPSTDTQYF
CDR3nt: TGTGCCAGCAGCGCTGGCAGGACGTACCCTAGCACAGATACGCAGTATTTT

v_gene: TRBV2
d_gene: NA
abundance: NA
j_gene: TRBJ1-4
CDR3aa: CASSRDTSTNEKLFF
CDR3nt: TGTGCCAGCAGTAGGGACACCTCAACTAATGAAAAACTGTTTTTT

v_gene: TRBV12-3/TRBV12-4
d_gene: NA
abundance: NA
j_gene: TRBJ2-1
CDR3aa: CASSSPGNTKFF
CDR3nt: TGTGCCAGCAGTTCCCCAGGGAATACTAAGTTCTTC

v_gene: TRBV5-1
d_gene: NA
abundance: few
j_gene: TRBJ1-6
CDR3aa: CASSTEGTNNSPLHF
CDR3nt: TGCGCCAGCAGTACGGAGGGGACCAATAATTCACCCCTCCACTTT

v_gene: TRBV7-3
d_gene: NA
abundance: NA
j_gene: TRBJ1-1
CDR3aa: CASSSQENTEAFF
CDR3nt: TGTGCTAGCAGCTCCCAAGAGAACACTGAAGCTTTCTTT

v_gene: TRBV9
d_gene: NA
abundance: NA
j_gene: TRBJ2-7
CDR3aa: CASSVGRAAYEQYF
CDR3nt: TGTGCCAGCAGCGTGGGCAGGGCCGCCTACGAGCAGTACTTC

v_gene: TRBV11-2
d_gene: NA
abundance: NA
j_gene: TRBJ2-7
CDR3aa: CASSLNREPKEYF
CDR3nt: TGTGCCAGCAGCTTAAACCGGGAACCCAAGGAGTACTTC

v_gene: TRBV7-8
d_gene: NA
abundance: NA
j_gene: TRBJ2-1
CDR3aa: CASSPHRDVYNEQFF
CDR3nt: TGTGCCAGCAGCCCTCACCGGGACGTCTACAATGAGCAGTTCTTC

v_gene: TRBV6-5
d_gene: NA
abundance: NA
j_gene: TRBJ2-1
CDR3aa: CASSYRGNEQFF
CDR3nt: TGTGCCAGCAGTTATAGAGGGAATGAGCAGTTCTTC

v_gene: TRBV5-4
d_gene: TRBD1
abundance: once
j_gene: TRBJ1-1
CDR3aa: CAGSSGQGVEAFF
CDR3nt: TGTGCCGGCAGCTCCGGACAGGGGGTTGAAGCTTTCTTT

v_gene: TRBV12-3/TRBV12-4
d_gene: NA
abundance: NA
j_gene: TRBJ2-1
CDR3aa: CASSFENEQFF
CDR3nt: TGTGCCAGCAGTTTCGAGAATGAGCAATTCTTC

v_gene: TRBV28
d_gene: NA
abundance: NA
j_gene: TRBJ2-7
CDR3aa: CASSLHTPGTYKQYF
CDR3nt: TGTGCCAGCAGTTTACATACGCCAGGGACCTACAAGCAGTACTTC

v_gene: TRBV11-3
d_gene: TRBD2
abundance: NA
j_gene: TRBJ2-7
CDR3aa: CASSFGAGAYYEQYF
CDR3nt: TGTGCCAGCAGCTTCGGAGCGGGAGCCTACTACGAGCAGTACTTC

v_gene: TRBV6-5
d_gene: NA
abundance: once
j_gene: TRBJ2-7
CDR3aa: CASKGTPSYEQYF
CDR3nt: TGTGCTAGCAAAGGAACTCCTTCCTACGAGCAGTACTTC

v_gene: TRBV2
d_gene: TRBD2
abundance: NA
j_gene: TRBJ2-7
CDR3aa: CASSEDGASGSIYF
CDR3nt: TGTGCCAGCAGTGAAGATGGGGCTAGCGGGAGTATTTACTTC

v_gene: TRBV12-3/TRBV12-4
d_gene: NA
abundance: NA
j_gene: TRBJ2-1
CDR3aa: CASSLAEGNEQFF
CDR3nt: TGTGCCAGCAGTTTAGCGGAGGGCAATGAGCAGTTCTTC

v_gene: TRBV7-3
d_gene: TRBD1
abundance: few
j_gene: TRBJ2-1
CDR3aa: CASSWTGRNEQFF
CDR3nt: TGTGCCAGCAGCTGGACAGGGAGGAATGAGCAGTTCTTC